Sequencing of this TCR beta chain was carried out in a study of T cell repertoires in cytomegalovirus infection. Study context: Both CMV infection and a matching HLA type were indicated by public TCR beta signatures.

Germline V CDR1 and CDR2: MNHEY, SMNVEV (reference sequence). This CDR3 is built from 15 residues. V was clipped by 3 bases and J by 6 bases; unmatched bases: 7. About this clonotype itself: No antigen is known for it.

The study, taken as a whole, reports: The response measured ex vivo was dominated by TCR beta clonotypes (HLA-C-restricted and CMV-specific).

TCRdb reprocessed the reads with MiXCR, giving one entry per CDR3 protein. Counted here are fewer than 550,000 distinct CDR3 sequences, more than 20% occurring once; the ten biggest clones make up about 12%. The gene calls are TRBV27 and TRBJ2-7; 11 positions match TRBD2. Sequencing was carried out using PBMCs. The clonotype comes from a human donor in good health (CMV status not recorded). Some clones in this sample may be carry-over from other donors' samples. The CDR3 DNA reads as TGTGCCAGCAGTTTGACTAGCGGGAAATGGGGCGAGCAGTACTTC. It yields the protein CASSLTSGKWGEQYF.